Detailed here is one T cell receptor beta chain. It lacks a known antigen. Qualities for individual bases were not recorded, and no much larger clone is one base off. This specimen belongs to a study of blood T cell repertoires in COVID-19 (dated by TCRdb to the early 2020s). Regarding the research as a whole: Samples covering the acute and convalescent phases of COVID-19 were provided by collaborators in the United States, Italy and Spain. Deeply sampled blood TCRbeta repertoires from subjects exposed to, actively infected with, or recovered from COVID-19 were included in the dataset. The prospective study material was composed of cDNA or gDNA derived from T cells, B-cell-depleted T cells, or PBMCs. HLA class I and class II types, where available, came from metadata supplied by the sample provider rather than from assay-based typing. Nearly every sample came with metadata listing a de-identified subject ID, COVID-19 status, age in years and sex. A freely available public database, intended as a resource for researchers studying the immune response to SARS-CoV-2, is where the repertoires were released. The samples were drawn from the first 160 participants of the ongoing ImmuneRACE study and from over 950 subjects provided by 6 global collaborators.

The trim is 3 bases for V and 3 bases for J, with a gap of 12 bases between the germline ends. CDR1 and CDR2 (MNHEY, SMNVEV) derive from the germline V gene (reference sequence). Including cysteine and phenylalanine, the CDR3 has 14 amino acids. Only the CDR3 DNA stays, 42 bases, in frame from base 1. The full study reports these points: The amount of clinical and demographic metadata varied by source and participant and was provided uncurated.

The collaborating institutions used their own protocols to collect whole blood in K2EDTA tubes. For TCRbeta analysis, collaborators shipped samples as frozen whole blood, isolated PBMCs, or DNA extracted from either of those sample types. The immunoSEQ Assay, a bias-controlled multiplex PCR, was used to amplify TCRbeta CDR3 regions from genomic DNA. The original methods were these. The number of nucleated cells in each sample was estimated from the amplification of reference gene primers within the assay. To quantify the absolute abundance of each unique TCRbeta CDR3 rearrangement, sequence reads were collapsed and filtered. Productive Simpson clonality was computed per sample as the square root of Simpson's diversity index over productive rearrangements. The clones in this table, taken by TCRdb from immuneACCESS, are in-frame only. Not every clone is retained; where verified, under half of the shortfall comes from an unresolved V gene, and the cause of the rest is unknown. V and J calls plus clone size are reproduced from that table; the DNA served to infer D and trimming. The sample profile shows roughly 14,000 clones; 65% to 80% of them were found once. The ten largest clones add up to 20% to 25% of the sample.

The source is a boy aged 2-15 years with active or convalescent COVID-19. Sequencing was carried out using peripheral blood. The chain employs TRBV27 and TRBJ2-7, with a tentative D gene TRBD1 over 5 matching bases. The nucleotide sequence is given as TGTGCCAGCAGTTTGTCAGGGTCTTTCTACGAGCAGTACTTC. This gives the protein CASSLSGSFYEQYF.